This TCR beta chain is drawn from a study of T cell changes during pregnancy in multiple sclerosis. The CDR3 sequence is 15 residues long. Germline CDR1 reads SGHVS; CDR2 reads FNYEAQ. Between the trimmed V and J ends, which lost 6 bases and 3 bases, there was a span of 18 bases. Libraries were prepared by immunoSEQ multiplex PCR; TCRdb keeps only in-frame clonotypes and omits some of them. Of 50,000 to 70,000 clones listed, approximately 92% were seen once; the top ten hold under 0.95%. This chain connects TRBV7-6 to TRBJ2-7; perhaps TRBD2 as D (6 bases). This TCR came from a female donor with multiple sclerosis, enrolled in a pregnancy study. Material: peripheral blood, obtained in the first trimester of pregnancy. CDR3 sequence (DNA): TGTGCCAGCAGTCTGGGCGGGGCAGAGAACTACGAGCAGTACTTC. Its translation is CASSLGGAENYEQYF.